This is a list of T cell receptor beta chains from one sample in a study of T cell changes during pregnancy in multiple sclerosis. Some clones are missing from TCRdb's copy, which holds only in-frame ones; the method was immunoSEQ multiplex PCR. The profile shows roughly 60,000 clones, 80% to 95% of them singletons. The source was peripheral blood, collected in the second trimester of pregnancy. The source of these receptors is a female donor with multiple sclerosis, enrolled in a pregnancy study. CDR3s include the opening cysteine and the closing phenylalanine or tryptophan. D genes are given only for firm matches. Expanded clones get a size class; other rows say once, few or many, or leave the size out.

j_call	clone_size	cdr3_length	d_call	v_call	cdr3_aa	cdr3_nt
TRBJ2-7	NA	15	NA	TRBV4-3	CASSQDLTDSYEQYF	TGCGCCAGCAGCCAAGATCTTACAGACTCCTACGAGCAGTACTTC
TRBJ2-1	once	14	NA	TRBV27	CASSLDGTYNEQFF	TGTGCCAGCAGTTTAGATGGGACTTACAATGAGCAGTTCTTC
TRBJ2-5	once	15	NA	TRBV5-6	CASSSTSTGAWTQYF	TGTGCCAGCAGCTCCACGTCGACTGGAGCTTGGACCCAGTACTTC
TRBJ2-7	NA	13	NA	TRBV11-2	CASSLNPTYEQYF	TGTGCCAGCAGCTTAAACCCTACCTACGAGCAGTACTTC
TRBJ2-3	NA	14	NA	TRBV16	CASSQGGIVDTQYF	TGTGCCAGCAGCCAAGGAGGGATTGTGGATACGCAGTATTTT
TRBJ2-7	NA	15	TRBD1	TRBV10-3	CAISARGQGAREQYF	TGTGCCATCAGTGCAAGGGGACAGGGGGCGAGAGAGCAGTACTTC
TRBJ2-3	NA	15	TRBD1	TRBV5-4	CASSLDRGLTDTQYF	TGTGCCAGCAGCCTGGACAGGGGGCTCACAGATACGCAGTATTTT
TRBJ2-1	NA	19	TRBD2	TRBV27	CASSLRPMLKLAGYNEQFF	TGTGCCAGCAGTTTAAGACCCATGCTCAAACTAGCGGGGTACAATGAGCAGTTCTTC
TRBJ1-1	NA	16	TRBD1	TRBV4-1	CASSQRDRGPNTEAFF	TGCGCCAGCAGCCAGCGGGACAGGGGTCCGAACACTGAAGCTTTCTTT
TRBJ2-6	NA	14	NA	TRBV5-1	CASSIRGGANVLTF	TGCGCCAGCAGTATACGTGGCGGGGCCAACGTCCTGACTTTC
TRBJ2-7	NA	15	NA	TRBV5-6	CASSLAVFGYYEQYF	TGTGCCAGCAGCTTGGCCGTATTCGGGTACTACGAGCAGTACTTC
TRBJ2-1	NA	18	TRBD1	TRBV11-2	CASSLAGTGSLGRNEQFF	TGTGCCAGCAGCTTAGCGGGGACAGGTAGTTTAGGTAGGAATGAGCAGTTCTTC
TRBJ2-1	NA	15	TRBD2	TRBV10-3	CAISGGEGRANEQFF	TGTGCCATCAGTGGGGGGGAGGGGAGGGCCAATGAGCAGTTCTTC
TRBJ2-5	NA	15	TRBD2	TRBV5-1	CASSLVGLAEETQYF	TGCGCCAGCAGCTTGGTCGGGCTAGCGGAAGAGACCCAGTACTTC
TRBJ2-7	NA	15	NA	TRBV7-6	CASSLDEGAGGEQYF	TGTGCCAGCAGCTTGGATGAGGGGGCCGGGGGCGAGCAGTACTTC
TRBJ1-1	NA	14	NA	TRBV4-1	CASSPRAEAGEAFF	TGCGCCAGCAGCCCCCGGGCCGAGGCGGGTGAAGCTTTCTTT
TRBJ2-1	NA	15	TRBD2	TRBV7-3	CASSPSSGLYNEQFF	TGTGCCAGCAGCCCTTCTAGCGGGCTTTACAATGAGCAGTTCTTC
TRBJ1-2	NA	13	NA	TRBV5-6	CASSLGRERVYTF	TGTGCCAGCAGCTTGGGCAGGGAAAGGGTCTACACCTTC
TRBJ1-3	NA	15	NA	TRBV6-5	CASRQQGRSGNTIYF	TGTGCCAGCAGGCAACAGGGAAGGTCTGGAAACACCATATATTTT
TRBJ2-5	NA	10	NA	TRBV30	CAWGRETQYF	TGTGCCTGGGGGAGGGAGACCCAGTACTTC
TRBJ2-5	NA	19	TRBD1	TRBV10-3	CAISEGWDRGRQFRETQYF	TGTGCCATCAGTGAGGGATGGGACAGGGGGCGTCAATTTCGAGAGACCCAGTACTTC
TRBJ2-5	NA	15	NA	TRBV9	CASSVGQGHQETQYF	TGTGCCAGCAGCGTAGGTCAGGGGCACCAAGAGACCCAGTACTTC
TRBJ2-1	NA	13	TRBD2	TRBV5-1	CASRLAGGNEQFF	TGCGCCAGCAGACTAGCGGGAGGCAATGAGCAGTTCTTC